This is a list of T cell receptor beta chains from one sample in a study of Ad26.COV2.S vaccination and SARS-CoV-2 variants. Some clones are missing from TCRdb's copy, which holds only in-frame ones; the method was immunoSEQ multiplex PCR. This table has 440,000 or so clones, roughly nine tenths appearing once. The sample consisted of peripheral blood, taken in a trial of Ad26.COV2.S vaccine versus placebo. The source of these receptors is a person aged 18 to 59 who received the Ad26.COV2.S COVID-19 vaccine or a placebo. The CDR3 runs from the conserved cysteine through the conserved F or W. A D gene is named only where the DNA matches it firmly. Size is stated for part of the rows, as once, few or many counts, or as a class when the clone is expanded.

size: -
D: -
V: TRBV25-1
J: TRBJ1-4
DNA: TGTGCCAGCAGTGAGGGAGCCCCGGGTAATGAAAAACTGTTTTTT
CDR3: CASSEGAPGNEKLFF

size: -
D: TRBD1
V: TRBV5-4
J: TRBJ1-1
DNA: TGTGCCAGCAGCTCCACAGGGGGTACTGAAGCTTTCTTT
CDR3: CASSSTGGTEAFF

size: -
D: TRBD2
V: TRBV18
J: TRBJ2-7
DNA: TGTGCCAGCTCACCGAGGAGGGAGGGCCTCTACGAGCAGTACTTC
CDR3: CASSPRREGLYEQYF

size: few
D: -
V: TRBV27
J: TRBJ1-6
DNA: TGTGCCAGCAGTTTGGTTGACTCCCATTCACCCCTCCACTTT
CDR3: CASSLVDSHSPLHF

size: -
D: TRBD2
V: TRBV19
J: TRBJ2-7
DNA: TGTGCCAGTAGTTTTAGCGGGGTCTCCTACGAGCAGTACTTC
CDR3: CASSFSGVSYEQYF

size: -
D: TRBD1
V: TRBV11-2
J: TRBJ1-1
DNA: TGTGCCAGCAGCTTAAGAGGACAGGACATGAACACTGAAGCTTTCTTT
CDR3: CASSLRGQDMNTEAFF

size: -
D: TRBD1
V: TRBV5-5
J: TRBJ1-1
DNA: TGTGCCAGCAGCTTTGGGACAGGGGGAGGTTGGGCTGAAGCTTTCTTT
CDR3: CASSFGTGGGWAEAFF

size: -
D: -
V: TRBV27
J: TRBJ2-7
DNA: TGTGCCAGCAGTTTAAAATGGGCAGGGAGCTCCTACGAGCAGTACTTC
CDR3: CASSLKWAGSSYEQYF

size: -
D: -
V: TRBV9
J: TRBJ1-1
DNA: TGTGCCAGCAGCGTAGGAGGGATCACTGAAGCTTTCTTT
CDR3: CASSVGGITEAFF

size: -
D: TRBD1
V: TRBV15
J: TRBJ2-7
DNA: TGTGCCACCAGAAATTTAACTTCGGGACAGGGTAACGAGCAGTACTTC
CDR3: CATRNLTSGQGNEQYF

size: once
D: -
V: TRBV4-1
J: TRBJ2-1
DNA: TGCGCCAGCAGCCAAGATATAGGCAGGCCGGGGGACAATGAGCAGTTCTTC
CDR3: CASSQDIGRPGDNEQFF

size: -
D: -
V: TRBV27
J: TRBJ1-2
DNA: TGTGCCAGCAGTTTGGGAGGCTACCTTAACTATGGCTACACCTTC
CDR3: CASSLGGYLNYGYTF

size: -
D: TRBD1
V: TRBV4-3
J: TRBJ2-5
DNA: TGCGCCAGCAGCCAAGAATATTCGGGGACAGGGAGGGTGGCATCCCAAGAGACCCAGTACTTC
CDR3: CASSQEYSGTGRVASQETQYF

size: -
D: -
V: TRBV2
J: TRBJ2-7
DNA: TGTGCCAGCAGTGGAACGGAGATGAGGTCCTACGAGCAGTACTTC
CDR3: CASSGTEMRSYEQYF

size: -
D: -
V: TRBV28
J: TRBJ1-2
DNA: TGTGCCAGCAGTTTCCCGGGGAGGGGCGGCCACAGCTTC
CDR3: CASSFPGRGGHSF

size: -
D: -
V: TRBV30
J: TRBJ1-5
DNA: TGTGCCTGGAGTGACGATAGCAATCAGCCCCAGCATTTT
CDR3: CAWSDDSNQPQHF

size: once
D: -
V: TRBV2
J: TRBJ1-2
DNA: TGTGCCAGCAGTGAATCATTCCCGGCTAACTATGGCTACACCTTC
CDR3: CASSESFPANYGYTF

size: -
D: TRBD2
V: TRBV6-6
J: TRBJ2-1
DNA: TGTGCCAGCAGTCCCAGCGGGAGGTCCTACAATGAGCAGTTCTTC
CDR3: CASSPSGRSYNEQFF

size: few
D: TRBD1
V: TRBV9
J: TRBJ1-2
DNA: TGTGCCAGCAGCCCAGCCCCGGGACAGTCCTATGGCTACACCTTC
CDR3: CASSPAPGQSYGYTF

size: -
D: TRBD1
V: TRBV7-2
J: TRBJ2-1
DNA: TGTGCCAGCAGCTCCCGGGACAGGGGGATATATGAGCAGTTCTTC
CDR3: CASSSRDRGIYEQFF

size: -
D: TRBD2
V: TRBV29-1
J: TRBJ2-7
DNA: TGCAGCGCACGACCCGGGAGGGGCGAGCAGTACTTC
CDR3: CSARPGRGEQYF

size: -
D: -
V: TRBV27
J: TRBJ1-1
DNA: TGTGCCAGCAGTCAAATCAGAATCATGAACACTGAAGCTTTCTTT
CDR3: CASSQIRIMNTEAFF

size: -
D: -
V: TRBV3-1/TRBV3-2
J: TRBJ1-1
DNA: TGTGCCAGCAGCCAAGAGATTCGGAACACTGAAGCTTTCTTT
CDR3: CASSQEIRNTEAFF

size: -
D: -
V: TRBV29-1
J: TRBJ1-3
DNA: TGCAGCGTTGATGGCAGGGCCTCTGGAAACACCATATATTTT
CDR3: CSVDGRASGNTIYF